These 8 T cell receptor beta chains were sequenced from one sample in a study of cytomegalovirus exposure and HLA in healthy donors. Primers for the PCR totalled 60 Vbeta and 13 Jbeta. Profiling relied on immunoSEQ multiplex PCR, and the TCRdb table lists in-frame clones only, not all of them. Among 60,000 to 75,000 clones listed, roughly 87% were seen once. Sequencing was carried out using PBMCs. The receptors here all came from a female donor in good health and CMV-seronegative.

V gene TRBV5-1 combines with J gene TRBJ1-5; a weak D match, TRBD1 (5 bases). This CDR3 contains 14 residues. Trimming stripped 4 bases from V and 7 bases from J, with 15 bases between. From germline, CDR1 is SGHRS and CDR2 YFSETQ. The CDR3 reads CASSPGELGQPQHF. CDR3 bases: TGCGCCAGCAGCCCGGGGGAGTTGGGCCAGCCCCAGCATTTT.

The chain links TRBV5-8 to TRBJ1-4; TRBD1 agrees at 7 bases. This CDR3 spans 12 amino acids. Germline V gene lookup returns CDR1 SGHTS and CDR2 YDEGEE. V shed 4 bases, J shed 6 bases, and the junction held 0 bases outside the gene matches. The CDR3 nucleotides are TGTGCCAGCAGCGACAGGGATGAAAAACTGTTTTTT. Translated: CASSDRDEKLFF.

The V call is TRBV12-5, the J call TRBJ2-2, with TRBD1 matching over 7 bases. From germline, CDR1 is LGHNT and CDR2 FRNRAP. CDR3 size: 14 residues. V lost 7 bases to trimming and J lost 0 bases; unmatched junction nucleotides: 2. The CDR3, as DNA: TGTGCTAGTGCTCAGGGGGCGAACACCGGGGAGCTGTTTTTT. This codes for CASAQGANTGELFF.

V is TRBV6-1 and J is TRBJ1-1; tentative D call: TRBD1 (5 bases). V was clipped by 8 bases and J by 3 bases, with 16 bases between them. Germline V CDR1 and CDR2: MNHNS, SASEGT. The CDR3 is 14 residues long. Here the CDR3 reads CASHHLGAYTEAFF. The CDR3 bases are TGTGCCAGCCACCACCTTGGGGCGTACACTGAAGCTTTCTTT.

This clone was detected once. The chain combines TRBV7-9 with TRBJ1-1; D is possibly TRBD1 (5 bases). There are 15 residues in the CDR3. Germline V lookup: CDR1 SEHNR, CDR2 FQNEAQ (reference sequence). V lost 4 bases and J 2 bases, leaving 14 bases between the germline ends. The CDR3 reads CASSYSTAINTEAFF. The DNA for the CDR3 is TGTGCCAGCAGCTATTCGACAGCTATTAACACTGAAGCTTTCTTT.

This chain joins TRBV28 and TRBJ2-7; 8 nucleotides align to TRBD2. This CDR3 contains 14 residues. Germline assignment: CDR1 MDHEN and CDR2 SYDVKM. V dropped 7 bases and J dropped 9; count of bases not matched to a gene: 14. The CDR3 bases are TGTGCCAGCAATCCGCGGGGGGAAAGTCGGAGGCAGTACTTC. This codes for CASNPRGESRRQYF.

This clone was seen a single time. The chain is built from TRBV7-3 and TRBJ1-1; TRBD1 matches 7 bases. V lost 5 bases to trimming and J lost 0 bases; unmatched junction nucleotides: 3. Germline-derived CDR1 and CDR2 are SGHTA and FQGTGA. The CDR3 is 14 residues long. The CDR3 bases are TGTGCCAGCAGCCCGACAGGGTTGAACACTGAAGCTTTCTTT. It translates to CASSPTGLNTEAFF.

This chain joins TRBV19 and TRBJ1-5; the D gene is possibly TRBD1 (6 bases). In germline, CDR1 is LNHDA, CDR2 SQIVND (reference sequence). CDR3 length: 14 amino acids. V lost 7 bases to trimming and J lost 5 bases, with 15 bases between them. CDR3 coding DNA: TGTGCCAGTACCGGGGACACCTACTATCAGCCCCAGCATTTT. Residues: CASTGDTYYQPQHF.